These 5 T cell receptor beta chains share one sample of origin, sequenced in a study of blood T cell repertoires in COVID-19. The table came from immunoSEQ multiplex PCR; TCRdb's copy has only in-frame clones and leaves some out. The sample holds around 99,000 clones, around 88% seen once. The sample comprised peripheral blood. The receptors come from a man between 45 and 60 years old with active or convalescent COVID-19.

V is TRBV11-3 and J is TRBJ2-1; the match to TRBD2 covers 9 bases. The CDR3 length is 17 residues. Germline CDR1 reads SGHNT; CDR2 reads YENEEA. V lost 5 bases, J lost 9 bases, and 17 bases stayed unmatched. The CDR3 DNA reads TGTGCCAGCAGCCCCCGACTGGGCGTAGCGGGAGCTGGTGAGCAGTTCTTC. Translated, it gives CASSPRLGVAGAGEQFF.

The chain uses TRBV11-2 and TRBJ2-1; D possibly corresponds to TRBD1 (5 bases). Trimming pared 4 bases from V and 5 bases from J, leaving 15 bases between. The CDR3 is made up of 15 amino acids. Per the germline V gene, CDR1 is SGHAT and CDR2 is FQNNGV. The CDR3 sequence is CASSSVGLGHNEQFF. For the CDR3, the DNA is TGTGCCAGCAGCTCCGTGGGTTTGGGGCACAATGAGCAGTTCTTC.

The chain recombines TRBV4-2 with TRBJ1-1; D may be TRBD1 (5 bases). Germline-derived CDR1 and CDR2 are LGHNA and YNFKEQ. CDR3 length: 16 residues. Deletions cut 0 bases from V and 2 bases from J, with 13 bases between. The CDR3 DNA is TGTGCCAGCAGCCAAGAACAGGAAACAATTAACACTGAAGCTTTCTTT. Translated: CASSQEQETINTEAFF.

V usage is TRBV2 and J usage is TRBJ1-2; D ambiguous. Germline V gene data show CDR1 as SNHLY and CDR2 as FYNNEI. V was shortened by 7 bases and J by 6 bases, with 6 bases between the two germline ends. The CDR3 runs 10 residues. CDR3 protein: CASTQNGYTF. For the CDR3, the DNA is TGTGCCAGCACCCAGAATGGCTACACCTTC. Using reference TRBV2 and TRBJ1-2 for the parts outside the CDR3, the full variable domain is EPEVTQTPSHQVTQMGQEVILRCVPISNHLYFYWYRQILGQKVEFLVSFYNNEISEKSEIFDDQFSVERPDGSNFTLKIRSTKLEDSAMYFCASTQNGYTFGSGTRLTVV.

The gene calls are TRBV6-5 and TRBJ2-7; 9 nucleotides line up with TRBD2. The CDR3 spans 14 residues. The germline CDR1 and CDR2 sequences are MNHEY and SVGAGI. The ends lost 0 bases at V and 7 bases at J; junction bases unmatched: 4. This CDR3 is CASSYSSGSYEQYF. DNA of the CDR3: TGTGCCAGCAGTTACTCTAGCGGGAGTTATGAGCAGTACTTC.